This entry describes one T cell receptor (beta chain). This sample was included in a study of blood T cell repertoires in COVID-19. Study-wide context: Collection of acute and convalescent COVID-19 samples took place in the United States, Italy and Spain. T cells, B-cell-depleted T cells, or PBMCs supplied cDNA or gDNA.

Under the authors' procedure: Amplifying reference gene primers gave estimates of nucleated cell counts. Data came from immunoSEQ multiplex PCR; TCRdb stores just in-frame clones and leaves some out. V and J calls and clone size are as listed in that table; D and trimming were resolved from the DNA. The table has around 150,000 clones, about 77% seen once. This CDR3 region has 16 residues. Germline CDR1 reads KGHSH; CDR2 reads LQKENI. V gave up 2 bases and J gave up 5 bases, with 18 bases separating them. The material sequenced was peripheral blood. The chain links TRBV18 to TRBJ1-1, with TRBD1 as a possible D gene (5 bases). This clonotype originated in a woman aged 80 or over with acute or convalescent COVID-19. The CDR3 spells CASSPSGHPTSTEAFF. The CDR3 DNA sequence: TGTGCCAGCTCACCATCAGGGCACCCAACCAGTACTGAAGCTTTCTTT.